The entry below gives a single T cell receptor beta chain sequence along with its context. The target antigen is unknown. During construction of the library, unique molecular identifiers were attached to individual cDNA molecules for quantitative, reproducible TCR counting. TCRdb fed the RACE reads into MiXCR, producing one record per CDR3 protein. The data contain 75,000 to 90,000 distinct CDR3 sequences, 10% of them singletons. The source of the sample is a study of human T cells and chemical hapten exposure. V was pared by 1 base and J by 9 bases, with 8 bases of the junction left unmatched. The CDR3 covers 16 residues. CDR1 is LGHDT, CDR2 YNNKEL, per germline (reference sequence). Time point meaning: patch test 2, 6 weeks after DPC sensitization. Treatment reported: therapeutic diphenylcyclopropenone sensitization with weekly scalp DPC. Alopecia patients, 18 to 70 years old and DPC-suitable, served as donors.

Points from the study as a whole: With patch test score, the counts of PT1 expanded TCRs showed a positive correlation.

The specimen was whole blood, collected in connection with sensitization to the hapten diphenylcyclopropenone (DPC). The chain recombines TRBV3-1 with TRBJ2-7; 14 bases are a match to TRBD2. The TCR sequence derives from a woman aged 45-59 years with alopecia areata. Some clones in this sample may be carry-over from other donors' samples. The DNA of the CDR3 is TGTGCCAGCAGCCAAGCAGGGACTAGCGGGAGTTTGGTGCAGTACTTC. Protein product: CASSQAGTSGSLVQYF.